This TCR beta chain was sequenced during a study of sequential checkpoint blockade in melanoma. Study-level background: TCRβ was sequenced from DNA of approximately 99 pretreatment tumors.

Treatment noted: randomized to nivolumab then ipilimumab (arm A) or the reverse (arm B). Patients had received no earlier DNA-damaging chemotherapy. Libraries were prepared by immunoSEQ multiplex PCR; TCRdb keeps only in-frame clonotypes and omits some of them. The sample records some 5,400 clones, over 15% being singletons. The sample was tumor tissue (inferred from file names), taken from a patient given nivolumab and ipilimumab in sequence. This sequence originates from a human donor with melanoma.

The CDR3 DNA reads TGTGCCAGCAGCTTTTCTCGGGGCAGGCCGGACACTGAAGCTTTCTTT. Residues: CASSFSRGRPDTEAFF. This chain links TRBV28 with TRBJ1-1; tentative D call: TRBD1 (5 bases). V was clipped by 6 bases and J by 3 bases, with 20 bases between them. In germline, CDR1 is MDHEN, CDR2 SYDVKM. There are 16 residues in the CDR3.